This is a list of T cell receptor beta chains from one sample in a study of shared clonotypes between healthy human individuals. Data came from immunoSEQ multiplex PCR; TCRdb stores just in-frame clones and leaves some out. The sample lists around 990,000 clones, about 72% seen once, with 0.89% in the top ten. Sequenced: memory CD4+ T cells from PBMCs. Receptor source: a man aged 18 to 35 in good health. Some clones in this sample may be carry-over from other donors' samples. CDR3s include the opening cysteine and the closing phenylalanine or tryptophan. Fields, in order: clone size, J gene, V gene, D gene, CDR3 DNA, CDR3 protein. A D gene is named only where the DNA matches it firmly. Rows give clone size only sometimes, using once, few, many, or a class for an expanded clone.

NA TRBJ2-6 TRBV19 TRBD2 TGTGCCAGTCATCGGGGGGTCGGATCCTCTGGGGCCAACGTCCTGACTTTC CASHRGVGSSGANVLTF
NA TRBJ1-2 TRBV10-3 TRBD1 TGTGCCATCAGTGCCCGACAGGGAAATGACGGCTACACCTTC CAISARQGNDGYTF
NA TRBJ1-3 TRBV9 NA TGTGCCAGCAGCGTAAGGGGTTCCGGGTCGTCTGGAAACACCATATATTTT CASSVRGSGSSGNTIYF
NA TRBJ2-5 TRBV7-2 TRBD2 TGTGCCAGCAGCTCTTTAGCGGGAGGTGGGCAAGAGACCCAGTACTTC CASSSLAGGGQETQYF
NA TRBJ2-3 TRBV2 NA TGTGCCAGCAGCATACAGGGACTTAGCACAGATACGCAGTATTTT CASSIQGLSTDTQYF
once TRBJ2-5 TRBV5-1 TRBD1 TGCGCCAGCAGCTTTACAGGGGACGTGAGCCAGTACTTC CASSFTGDVSQYF
once TRBJ1-2 TRBV2 NA TGTGCCAGCAGAGGACACCTGAATGGCTATGGCTACACCTTC CASRGHLNGYGYTF
NA TRBJ2-2 TRBV10-2 TRBD2 TGCGCCATCTCGACTAGCGGGAAGCGGACCGGGGAGCTGTTTTTT CAISTSGKRTGELFF
NA TRBJ2-7 TRBV9 TRBD2 TGTGCCAGCAGCGCCGGGACTAGCGGGAGCTACGAGCAGTACTTC CASSAGTSGSYEQYF
NA TRBJ1-4 TRBV30 NA TGTGCCTGGAGCCCCAGTCCTAATGAAAAACTGTTTTTT CAWSPSPNEKLFF
NA TRBJ1-2 TRBV18 NA TGTGCCAGCTCACCGCGGATAGACTATGGCTACACCTTC CASSPRIDYGYTF
NA TRBJ2-7 TRBV27 TRBD2 TGTGCCAGCAGGTGGACTAGCGGGAGAGGTCCCTACGAGCAGTACTTC CASRWTSGRGPYEQYF
NA TRBJ2-3 TRBV7-9 TRBD2 TGTGCCAGCAGCAGAGAAGGGACTAGCGGGCCCCAAGATACGCAGTATTTT CASSREGTSGPQDTQYF
NA TRBJ2-7 TRBV4-1 NA TGCGCCAGCAGCGAATCGTGGGGCGGCCTTTACGAGCAGTACTTC CASSESWGGLYEQYF
NA TRBJ2-5 TRBV6-1 TRBD1 TGTGCCACCCTGGGGTCCAGGGGGCCGAGGACCCAGTACTTC CATLGSRGPRTQYF
NA TRBJ2-5 TRBV2 NA TGTGCCAGTCTAGTCACGGGGACCCAGTACTTC CASLVTGTQYF
NA TRBJ2-7 TRBV28 NA TGTGCCAGCAGTTTAGCAGGGTACGAGCAGTACTTC CASSLAGYEQYF
few TRBJ2-1 TRBV13 TRBD2 TGTGCCAGCAGCTTTTCTAGCGGGAAGTACAATGAGCAGTTCTTC CASSFSSGKYNEQFF
once TRBJ2-7 TRBV10-1 NA TGCGCCAGCAGTGACGGTGCGGTGGGGGCCTACGAGCAGTACTTC CASSDGAVGAYEQYF
NA TRBJ2-3 TRBV4-2 NA TGTGCCAGCAGCCAAGGGAACACAGATACGCAGTATTTT CASSQGNTDTQYF
NA TRBJ2-7 TRBV7-2 NA TGTGCCAGCAGCTTAGGGACGGTGGCCTACGAGCAGTACTTC CASSLGTVAYEQYF
NA TRBJ1-1 TRBV6-1 NA TGTGCCAGCAGCGATGCGGGGGGATCGGGGACTGAAGCTTTCTTT CASSDAGGSGTEAFF
NA TRBJ2-1 TRBV5-1 NA TGCGCCAGCAGCTCCTTGACGTTGAATGAGCAGTTCTTC CASSSLTLNEQFF
NA TRBJ2-5 TRBV4-1 TRBD2 TGCGCCAGCAGCCCCCGAGTAGCGGGGTCAGAGACCCAGTACTTC CASSPRVAGSETQYF
NA TRBJ2-1 TRBV7-9 TRBD2 TGTGCCAGCAGCATTGCCGGGACTAGGGACCTACGAGGGGGGCAGTTCTTC CASSIAGTRDLRGGQFF
few TRBJ2-5 TRBV7-9 TRBD2 TGTGCCAGCAGCTTTAGCGGGAGTCTCGAGACCCAGTACTTC CASSFSGSLETQYF
NA TRBJ1-6 TRBV11-2 NA TGTGCCAGCAGCTCCCCGCGGACGGGAGGTTCACCCCTCCACTTT CASSSPRTGGSPLHF
few TRBJ2-3 TRBV11-2 NA TGTGCCAGCAGCCCCTACCGGGCAACCGAGCAGGGTACGCAGTATTTT CASSPYRATEQGTQYF
NA TRBJ2-7 TRBV10-1 NA TGCGCCAGCAGTGAGAACAGCCTATACGAGCAGTACTTC CASSENSLYEQYF
NA TRBJ1-6 TRBV7-9 NA TGTGCCAGCAGCTTAGGATACAATTCACCCCTCCACTTT CASSLGYNSPLHF
NA TRBJ2-5 TRBV5-4 TRBD1 TGTGCCAGCAGTATCGACAGGGGAGAGACCCAGTACTTC CASSIDRGETQYF
NA TRBJ2-4 TRBV9 NA TGTGCCAGCAGCGTAGGAGACATTCAGTACTTC CASSVGDIQYF
NA TRBJ2-5 TRBV7-2 NA TGTGCCAGCAGCTTAGCACAGGGCTTAGGGACCCAGTACTTC CASSLAQGLGTQYF
once TRBJ2-6 TRBV4-3 TRBD1 TGCGCCAGCAGCCAAGACAGCAGGGGGCGGTCTGGGGCCAACGTCCTGACTTTC CASSQDSRGRSGANVLTF
NA TRBJ2-1 TRBV9 NA TGTGCCAGCAGCGGTCAAGGGGACAATGAGCAGTTCTTC CASSGQGDNEQFF
NA TRBJ1-3 TRBV19 TRBD1 TGTGCCAGTGGACAGGGGAACACCATATATTTT CASGQGNTIYF
NA TRBJ1-2 TRBV28 NA TGTGCCAGCAGTTTAGGCGGGATATATGGCTACACCTTC CASSLGGIYGYTF
NA TRBJ1-1 TRBV29-1 NA TGCAGTATTGTGGCACAGGGAATCCTGGTCACTGAAGCTTTCTTT CSIVAQGILVTEAFF
NA TRBJ2-5 TRBV6-5 TRBD1 TGTGCCAGCAGGTGGGGACAGAGCCAAGAGACCCAGTACTTC CASRWGQSQETQYF
NA TRBJ1-1 TRBV6-6 NA TGTGCCAGCAGCCCACCAGGGGCCCTGAACACTGAAGCTTTCTTT CASSPPGALNTEAFF
few TRBJ2-7 TRBV2 NA TGTGCCAGCAGTGCCGGGACAAAAAACTACGAGCAGTACTTC CASSAGTKNYEQYF
NA TRBJ1-4 TRBV4-1 NA TGCGCCAGCAGCCAAGAGTCTAGAAATGAAAAACTGTTTTTT CASSQESRNEKLFF
NA TRBJ1-3 TRBV5-4 NA TGTGCCAGCAGCTCGTGGGGGGTTGGAAACACCATATATTTT CASSSWGVGNTIYF
NA TRBJ2-7 TRBV6-5 NA TGTGCCAGCAGTTATATCTCACGGGGTGACTACGAGCAGTACTTC CASSYISRGDYEQYF
NA TRBJ2-3 TRBV5-1 TRBD2 TGCGCCAGCAGCTTGGCACTAGCGGGAGCAGATACGCAGTATTTT CASSLALAGADTQYF
NA TRBJ2-2 TRBV27 TRBD2 TGTGCCACCGGCCCCGGACTAGCGCAGACCGGGGAGCTGTTTTTT CATGPGLAQTGELFF
many TRBJ2-3 TRBV4-3 TRBD1 TGCGCCAGCAGCCAAGGGACAGGGGTAGATACGCAGTATTTT CASSQGTGVDTQYF
NA TRBJ2-7 TRBV7-9 NA TGTGCCAGCAGCCCAAAGGCAGCCCGGGCCTACGAGCAGTACTTC CASSPKAARAYEQYF
NA TRBJ2-6 TRBV5-1 NA TGCGCCAGCAGCATAGGGACGGCCTCTGGGGCCAACGTCCTGACTTTC CASSIGTASGANVLTF
NA TRBJ1-1 TRBV30 NA TGTGCCTGCCCGAGGAAGCGGGACACTGAAGCTTTCTTT CACPRKRDTEAFF
NA TRBJ2-3 TRBV12-5 NA TGTGCTAGTGGTTTGTTGGGGACAGATACGCAGTATTTT CASGLLGTDTQYF